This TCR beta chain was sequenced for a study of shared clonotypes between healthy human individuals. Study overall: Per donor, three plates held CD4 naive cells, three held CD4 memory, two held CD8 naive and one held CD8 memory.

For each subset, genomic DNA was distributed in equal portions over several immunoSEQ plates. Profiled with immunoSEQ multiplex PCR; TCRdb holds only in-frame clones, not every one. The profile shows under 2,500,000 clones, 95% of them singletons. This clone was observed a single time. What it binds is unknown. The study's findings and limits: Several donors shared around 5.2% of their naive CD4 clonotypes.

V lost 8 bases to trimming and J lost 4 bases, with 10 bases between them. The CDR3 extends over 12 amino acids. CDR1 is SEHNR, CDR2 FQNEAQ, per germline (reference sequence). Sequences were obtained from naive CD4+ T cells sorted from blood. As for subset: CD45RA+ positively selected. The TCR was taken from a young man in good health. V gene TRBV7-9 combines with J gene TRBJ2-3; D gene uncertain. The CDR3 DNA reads TGTGCCAGCGCTGGTGTAGCAGATACGCAGTATTTT. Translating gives CASAGVADTQYF.